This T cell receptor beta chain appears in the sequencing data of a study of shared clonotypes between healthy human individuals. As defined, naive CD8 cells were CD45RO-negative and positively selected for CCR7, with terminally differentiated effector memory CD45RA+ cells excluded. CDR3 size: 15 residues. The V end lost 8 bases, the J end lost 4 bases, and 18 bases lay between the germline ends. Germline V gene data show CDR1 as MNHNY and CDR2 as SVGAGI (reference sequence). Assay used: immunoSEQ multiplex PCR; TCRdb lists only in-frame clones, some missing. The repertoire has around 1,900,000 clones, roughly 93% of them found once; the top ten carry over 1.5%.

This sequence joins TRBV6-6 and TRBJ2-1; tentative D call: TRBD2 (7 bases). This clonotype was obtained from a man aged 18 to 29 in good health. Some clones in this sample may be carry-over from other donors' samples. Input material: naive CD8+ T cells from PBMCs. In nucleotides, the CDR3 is TGTGCCAGCCGCCGGGGGGCGGAAGGGTACAATGAGCAGTTCTTC. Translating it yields CASRRGAEGYNEQFF.